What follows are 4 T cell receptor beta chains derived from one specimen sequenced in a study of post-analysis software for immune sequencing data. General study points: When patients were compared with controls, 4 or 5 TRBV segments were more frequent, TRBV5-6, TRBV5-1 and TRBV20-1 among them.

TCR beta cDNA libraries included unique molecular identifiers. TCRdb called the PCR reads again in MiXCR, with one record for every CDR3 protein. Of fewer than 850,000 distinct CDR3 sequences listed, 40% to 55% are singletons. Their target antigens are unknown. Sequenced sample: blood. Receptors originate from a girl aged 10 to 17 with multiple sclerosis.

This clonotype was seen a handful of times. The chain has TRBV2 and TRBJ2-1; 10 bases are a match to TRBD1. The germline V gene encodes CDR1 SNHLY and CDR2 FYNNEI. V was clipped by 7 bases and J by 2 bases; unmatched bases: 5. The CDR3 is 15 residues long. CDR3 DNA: TGTGCCAGCAAGAGGGGACAGGGGACCTACAATGAGCAGTTCTTC. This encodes CASKRGQGTYNEQFF. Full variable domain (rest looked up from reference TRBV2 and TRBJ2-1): EPEVTQTPSHQVTQMGQEVILRCVPISNHLYFYWYRQILGQKVEFLVSFYNNEISEKSEIFDDQFSVERPDGSNFTLKIRSTKLEDSAMYFCASKRGQGTYNEQFFGPGTRLTVL.

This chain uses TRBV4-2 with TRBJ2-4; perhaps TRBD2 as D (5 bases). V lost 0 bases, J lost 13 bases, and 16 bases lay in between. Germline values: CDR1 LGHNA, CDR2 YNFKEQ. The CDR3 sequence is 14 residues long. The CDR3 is CASSQDAHLTGQYF. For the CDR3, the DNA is TGTGCCAGCAGCCAAGACGCTCACTTGACGGGACAGTACTTC.

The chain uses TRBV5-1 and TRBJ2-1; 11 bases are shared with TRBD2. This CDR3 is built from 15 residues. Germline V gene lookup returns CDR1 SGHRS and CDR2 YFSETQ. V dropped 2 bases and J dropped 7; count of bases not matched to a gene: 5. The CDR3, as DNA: TGCGCCAGCAGCTTTCGACTAGCGGGAAGGAATGAGCAGTTCTTC. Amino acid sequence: CASSFRLAGRNEQFF.

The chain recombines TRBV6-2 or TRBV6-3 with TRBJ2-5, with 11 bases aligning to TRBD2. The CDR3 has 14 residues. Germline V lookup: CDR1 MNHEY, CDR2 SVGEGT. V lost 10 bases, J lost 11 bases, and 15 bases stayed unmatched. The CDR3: CATLGLADYNEQYF. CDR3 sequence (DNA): TGTGCCACCCTGGGACTAGCGGACTACAATGAGCAGTACTTC.